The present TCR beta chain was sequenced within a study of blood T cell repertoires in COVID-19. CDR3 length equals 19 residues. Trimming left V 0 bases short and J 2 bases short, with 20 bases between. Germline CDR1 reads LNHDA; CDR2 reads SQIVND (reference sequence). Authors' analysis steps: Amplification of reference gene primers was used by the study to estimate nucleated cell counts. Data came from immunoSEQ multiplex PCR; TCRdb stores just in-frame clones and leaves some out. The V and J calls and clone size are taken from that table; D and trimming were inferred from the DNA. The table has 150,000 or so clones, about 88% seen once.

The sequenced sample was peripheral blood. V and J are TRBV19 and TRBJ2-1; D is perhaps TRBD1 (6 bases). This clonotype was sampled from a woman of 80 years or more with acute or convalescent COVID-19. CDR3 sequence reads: CASSIDGWGRPGPYNEQFF. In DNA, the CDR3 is TGTGCCAGTAGTATAGATGGGTGGGGGCGCCCAGGCCCCTACAATGAGCAGTTCTTC.